The 14 T cell receptor beta chains below all came from one sample that was sequenced in a study of patients and donors after allogeneic stem cell transplantation. TCRdb fed the RT-PCR reads into MiXCR, producing one record per CDR3 protein. The profile shows more than 55,000 distinct CDR3 sequences, roughly 13% of them singletons. Material: blood, either unsorted or a sorted T cell fraction (not recorded which). The receptors were sampled from a human donor who was either an allogeneic HSCT recipient or a stem cell or donor lymphocyte infusion donor (not recorded which). It is not recorded whose cells these are; they may come from a transplant donor.

The chain is built from TRBV7-6 and TRBJ2-1; D unclear. V lost 0 bases to trimming and J lost 8 bases, with 17 bases between them. This CDR3 comprises 16 residues. Germline CDR1 SGHVS, CDR2 FNYEAQ. The CDR3 loop reads CASSLASSDMGYEQFF. The CDR3 nucleotides read TGTGCCAGCAGCTTAGCTTCCTCCGATATGGGCTATGAGCAGTTCTTC.

Notes on this clonotype: One end of the junction is discordant with germline, which a read error may explain. The rearrangement links TRBV9 to TRBJ2-7; D might be TRBD2 (6 bases). The germline CDR1 and CDR2 sequences are SGDLS and YYNGEE. The CDR3 consists of 14 residues. In nucleotides, the CDR3 is TGTGCCAGCAGCACCGGGACTCCGTCCTACGGGCAGTACTTC. It is translated as CASSTGTPSYGQYF.

A few counts support this clonotype. The chain joins TRBV5-1 to TRBJ1-4; TRBD1 might be the D (6 bases). This CDR3 has 13 residues. Germline V gene sequence: CDR1 SGHRS, CDR2 YFSETQ. The V and J ends lost 0 bases and 6 bases respectively, with 6 bases between them. CDR3 nucleotide sequence: TGCGCCAGCAGCTTGGACAGGGATGAAAAACTGTTTTTT. Translation gives CASSLDRDEKLFF.

In this sample, this clonotype turned up many times. This chain uses TRBV13 with TRBJ1-2, with D possibly matching TRBD1 (5 bases). The CDR3 is made up of 13 amino acids. V was cut by 4 bases and J by 5 bases, with 11 bases left in between. CDR1 and CDR2 from the germline V gene are PRHDT and FYEKMQ (reference sequence). This chain's CDR3 is CASSSDRKYGYTF. The CDR3 region has the DNA TGTGCCAGCAGCTCTGACAGAAAATATGGCTACACCTTC.

The table lists this clonotype with a count of one. The chain recombines TRBV20-1 with TRBJ2-4, with D perhaps TRBD1 (5 bases). The CDR3 spans 19 residues. The germline V gene encodes CDR1 DFQATT and CDR2 SNEGSKA (reference sequence). With 6 bases removed from V and 2 bases from J, the gap between germline ends came to 29 bases. CDR3 in DNA: TGCAGTGCCCTAAGTTTCAAGGGGCCAGTTAAGCTAACCAAAAACATTCAGTACTTC. Its translation is CSALSFKGPVKLTKNIQYF.

This clonotype turned up a few times. V gene TRBV24-1 combines with J gene TRBJ2-2, with D unclear. The germline V and J ends were trimmed by 4 bases and 3 bases, with 8 bases remaining between them. This CDR3 spans 14 amino acids. Germline V lookup: CDR1 KGHDR, CDR2 SFDVKD. The chain's CDR3 is CATSELKHTGELFF. In DNA form, the CDR3 reads TGTGCCACCAGTGAACTTAAACACACCGGGGAGCTGTTTTTT.

This sequence joins TRBV12-3 or TRBV12-4 and TRBJ2-1; D perhaps matches TRBD2 (6 bases). Trimming cost V 1 base and J 10 bases, with 14 bases left between them. This CDR3 is 14 amino acids long. CDR3 amino acids: CASSLELAWGEQFF. As DNA, the CDR3 is TGTGCCAGCAGTTTAGAACTAGCATGGGGCGAGCAGTTCTTC.

This clonotype was recorded a few times. This chain joins TRBV5-1 and TRBJ2-3; D is unresolved. Germline V gene data show CDR1 as SGHRS and CDR2 as YFSETQ. Trimming took 6 bases from V and 1 from J, leaving 9 bases between them. This CDR3 region has 13 residues. CDR3 nucleotide sequence: TGCGCCAGCATCTCGACGGGCACAGATACGCAGTATTTT. The encoded protein is CASISTGTDTQYF.

This chain uses TRBV7-2 with TRBJ2-6, with 11 bases that match TRBD2. The germline gives CDR1 SGHTA, CDR2 FQGNSA. The CDR3 extends over 17 amino acids. Trimming cost V 5 bases and J 2 bases; bases outside gene matches: 5. CDR3 sequence reads: CASSQLAGVPGANVLTF. CDR3 coding DNA: TGTGCCAGCAGCCAACTAGCGGGAGTTCCTGGGGCCAACGTCCTGACTTTC.

V is TRBV12-3 or TRBV12-4 and J is TRBJ2-5; the D is unclear. The CDR3 loop spans 15 amino acids. V was cut by 6 bases and J by 4 bases, with 18 bases left in between. CDR3 sequence: CASSPGAAPAETQYF. As DNA, the CDR3 is TGTGCCAGCAGCCCAGGCGCGGCCCCGGCAGAGACCCAGTACTTC.

This clonotype came up many times. The V gene is TRBV27, the J gene TRBJ2-7, with 8 positions matching TRBD2. Germline V gives CDR1 MNHEY, CDR2 SMNVEV (reference sequence). The CDR3 is 16 residues long. V was clipped by 1 base and J by 1 base; unmatched bases: 6. The CDR3 DNA follows: TGTGCCAGCAGTTTATGGGGCCTAGCGGGTTCCTACGAGCAGTACTTC. This encodes CASSLWGLAGSYEQYF.

This clonotype was picked up a small number of times. The chain links TRBV3-1 to TRBJ1-1; TRBD1 is a possible D gene (5 bases). The V gene lost 0 bases and the J gene lost 4 bases, with 15 bases spanning the gap. Germline CDR1 and CDR2: LGHDT and YNNKEL (reference sequence). The length of the CDR3 is 16 residues. CDR3 bases: TGTGCCAGCAGCCAAGATGTGTGGGGGTTGGGCACTGAAGCTTTCTTT. This encodes CASSQDVWGLGTEAFF.

This clonotype was found a few times. This sequence joins TRBV7-9 and TRBJ2-1; 9 bases fit TRBD2. The V gene end was trimmed by 2 bases and the J gene end by 7 bases; junction bases not matched to a gene: 15. Germline lookup yields CDR1 SEHNR and CDR2 FQNEAQ (reference sequence). The CDR3 runs 18 residues. The CDR3 DNA follows: TGTGCCAGCAGCTTAAGTTCTTCGCGGGAGGGCCTTTCAAATGAGCAGTTCTTC. Amino acids: CASSLSSSREGLSNEQFF.

The chain links TRBV7-2 to TRBJ2-3; 9 bases agree with TRBD1. The CDR3 sequence is 15 residues long. Germline assignment: CDR1 SGHTA and CDR2 FQGNSA. J lost 4 bases, V lost 5 bases, and 7 bases had no gene match. This chain's CDR3 is CASSQDRGPPDTQYF. In nucleotides, the CDR3 is TGTGCCAGCAGCCAGGACAGGGGACCCCCAGATACGCAGTATTTT.